This T cell receptor beta chain comes out of a study of a mutant IDH1 vaccine in newly diagnosed glioma. At the level of the study: The first vaccination came 4-6 weeks after radiotherapy alone, or with temozolomide cycles. Visits V12 and V13 fell at weeks 35 and 47, respectively. Study-level results: Changes in top peripheral clonotypes did not appear linked to pseudoprogression.

The time point here: week 35, safety follow-up. The vaccine gave 300 ug of a 20-mer mutant IDH1 peptide subcutaneously per dose. The CDR3 totals 12 residues. Trimming shortened V by 6 bases and J by 10 bases, and 13 bases separated the two germline ends. Looked up from germline, CDR1 is SEHNR and CDR2 is FQNEAQ (reference sequence). Using immunoSEQ multiplex PCR, the repertoire was profiled, and TCRdb retains in-frame clones only, with some absent. The sample shows 35,000 to 55,000 clones, 81% of them seen only once. Details on this clone: Its antigen is unidentified.

Sequenced here: PBMCs, sampled from a glioma patient whose treatment included an IDH1 peptide vaccine. The rearrangement links TRBV7-9 to TRBJ2-1; D might be TRBD2 (6 bases). This TCR derives from a middle-aged woman with glioma. Some clones in this sample may be carry-over from other donors' samples. The CDR3 DNA sequence: TGTGCCAGCAGTCAAGCGGGCAGCGAGCAGTTCTTC. Its translation is CASSQAGSEQFF.